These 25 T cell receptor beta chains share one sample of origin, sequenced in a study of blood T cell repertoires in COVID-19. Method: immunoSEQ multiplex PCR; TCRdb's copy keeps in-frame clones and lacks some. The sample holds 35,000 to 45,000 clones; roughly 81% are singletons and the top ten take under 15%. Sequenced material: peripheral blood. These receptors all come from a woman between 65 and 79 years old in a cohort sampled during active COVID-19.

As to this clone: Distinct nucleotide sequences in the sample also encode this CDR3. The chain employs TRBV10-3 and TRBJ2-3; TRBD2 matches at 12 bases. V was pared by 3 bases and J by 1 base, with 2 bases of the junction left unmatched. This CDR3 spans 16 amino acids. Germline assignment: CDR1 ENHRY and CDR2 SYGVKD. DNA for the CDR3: TGTGCCATCAGTGATGGACTAGCGGGGCGCACAGATACGCAGTATTTT. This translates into CAISDGLAGRTDTQYF.

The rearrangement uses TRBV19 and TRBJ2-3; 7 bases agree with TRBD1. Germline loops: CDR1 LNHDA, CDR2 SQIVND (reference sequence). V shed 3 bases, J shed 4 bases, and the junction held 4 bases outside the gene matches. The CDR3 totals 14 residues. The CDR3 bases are TGTGCCAGTAGTATTCCCGACAGGGCAGATACGCAGTATTTT. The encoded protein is CASSIPDRADTQYF.

CDR3 region: CASSLVGGTYEQYF. The DNA of the CDR3 is TGTGCCAGCAGCTTAGTGGGGGGGACCTACGAGCAGTACTTC. The chain is built from TRBV7-8 and TRBJ2-7, with 7 bases fitting TRBD2. Germline V gene sequence: CDR1 SGHVS, CDR2 FQNEAQ. The CDR3 is 14 amino acids. V was clipped by 1 base and J by 2 bases; unmatched bases: 2.

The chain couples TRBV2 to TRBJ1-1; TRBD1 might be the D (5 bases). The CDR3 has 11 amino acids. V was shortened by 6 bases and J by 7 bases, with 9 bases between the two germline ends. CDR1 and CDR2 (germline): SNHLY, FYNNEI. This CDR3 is CASSPTDEAFF. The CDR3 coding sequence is TGTGCCAGCAGCCCGACAGATGAAGCTTTCTTT.

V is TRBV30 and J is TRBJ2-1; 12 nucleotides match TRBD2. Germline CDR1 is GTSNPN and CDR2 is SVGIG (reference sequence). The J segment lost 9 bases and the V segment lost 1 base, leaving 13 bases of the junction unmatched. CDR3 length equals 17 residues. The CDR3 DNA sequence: TGTGCCTGGAGTGAAGGGATTACTAGCGGGAGGTGGGGTGAGCAGTTCTTC. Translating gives CAWSEGITSGRWGEQFF.

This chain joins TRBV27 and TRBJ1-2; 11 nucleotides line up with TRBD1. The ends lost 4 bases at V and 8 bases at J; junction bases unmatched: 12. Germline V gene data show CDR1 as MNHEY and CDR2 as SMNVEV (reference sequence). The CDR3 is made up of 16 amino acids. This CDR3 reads CASSSTGTGGFGGYTF. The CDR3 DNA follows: TGTGCCAGCAGTTCCACCGGGACAGGGGGGTTCGGAGGCTACACCTTC.

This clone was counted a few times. Here the CDR3 DNA reads TGTGCCAGCAGCGCGGACTACGAGCAGTACTTC. It encodes CASSADYEQYF. This sequence joins TRBV3-1 (or the pseudogene TRBV3-2) and TRBJ2-7; D is ambiguous. This CDR3 contains 11 residues. Deletions cut 5 bases from V and 3 bases from J, with 5 bases between. The germline V gene has CDR1 LGHDT and CDR2 YNNKEL (reference sequence).

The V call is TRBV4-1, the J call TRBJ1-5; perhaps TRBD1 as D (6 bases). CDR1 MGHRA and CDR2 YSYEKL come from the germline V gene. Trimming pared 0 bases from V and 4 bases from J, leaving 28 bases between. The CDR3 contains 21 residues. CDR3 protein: CASSQDQLARGRVVRNQPQHF. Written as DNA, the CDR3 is TGCGCCAGCAGCCAAGATCAGCTAGCCAGGGGCCGGGTAGTTAGAAATCAGCCCCAGCATTTT.

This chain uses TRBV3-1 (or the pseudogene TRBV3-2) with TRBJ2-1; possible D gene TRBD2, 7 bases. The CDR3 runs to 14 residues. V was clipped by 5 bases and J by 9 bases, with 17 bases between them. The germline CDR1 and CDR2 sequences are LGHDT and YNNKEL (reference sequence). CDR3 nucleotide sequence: TGTGCCAGCAGCGATCCCGGGGGGCGGGTTGAGCAGTTCTTC. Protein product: CASSDPGGRVEQFF.

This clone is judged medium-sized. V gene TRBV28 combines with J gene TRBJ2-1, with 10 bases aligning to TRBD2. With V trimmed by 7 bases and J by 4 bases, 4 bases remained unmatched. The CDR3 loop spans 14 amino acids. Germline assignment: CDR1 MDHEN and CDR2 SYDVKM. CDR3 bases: TGTGCCAGCATCTGGACTAGCGGTTACAATGAGCAGTTCTTC. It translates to CASIWTSGYNEQFF.

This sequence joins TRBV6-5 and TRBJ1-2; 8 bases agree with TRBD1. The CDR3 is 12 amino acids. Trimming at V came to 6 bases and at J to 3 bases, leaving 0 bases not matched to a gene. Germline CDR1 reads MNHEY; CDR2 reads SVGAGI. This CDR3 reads CASRTGDYGYTF. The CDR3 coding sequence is TGTGCCAGCAGGACAGGGGACTATGGCTACACCTTC.

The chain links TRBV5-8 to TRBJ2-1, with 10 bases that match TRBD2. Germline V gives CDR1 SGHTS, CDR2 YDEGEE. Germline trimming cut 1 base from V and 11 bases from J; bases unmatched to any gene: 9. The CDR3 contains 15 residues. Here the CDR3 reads CASSLYASGRSQQFF. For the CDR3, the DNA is TGTGCCAGCAGCTTGTACGCTAGCGGGAGATCACAGCAGTTCTTC.

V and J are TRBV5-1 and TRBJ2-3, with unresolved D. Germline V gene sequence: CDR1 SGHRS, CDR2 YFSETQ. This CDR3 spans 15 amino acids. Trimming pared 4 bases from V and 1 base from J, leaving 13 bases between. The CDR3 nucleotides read TGCGCCAGCAGCCCCCCGGTCCCGGGCACAGATACGCAGTATTTT. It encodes CASSPPVPGTDTQYF.

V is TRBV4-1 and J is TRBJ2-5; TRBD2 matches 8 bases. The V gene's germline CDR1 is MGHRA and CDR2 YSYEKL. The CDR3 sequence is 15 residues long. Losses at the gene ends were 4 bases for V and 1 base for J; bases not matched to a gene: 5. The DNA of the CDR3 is TGCGCCAGCAGCCCTTCGGGAGGGTCCCAAGAGACCCAGTACTTC. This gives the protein CASSPSGGSQETQYF.

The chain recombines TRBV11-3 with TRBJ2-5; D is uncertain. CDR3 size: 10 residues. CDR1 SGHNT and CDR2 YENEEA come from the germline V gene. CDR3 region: CGSLAETQYF. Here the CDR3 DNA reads TGTGGGTCCTTGGCAGAGACCCAGTACTTC.

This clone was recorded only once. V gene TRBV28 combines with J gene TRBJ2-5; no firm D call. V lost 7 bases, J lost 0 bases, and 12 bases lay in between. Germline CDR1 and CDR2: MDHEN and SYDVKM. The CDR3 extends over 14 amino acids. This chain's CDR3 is CASNLLDNQETQYF. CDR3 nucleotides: TGTGCCAGCAACCTCCTAGATAACCAAGAGACCCAGTACTTC.

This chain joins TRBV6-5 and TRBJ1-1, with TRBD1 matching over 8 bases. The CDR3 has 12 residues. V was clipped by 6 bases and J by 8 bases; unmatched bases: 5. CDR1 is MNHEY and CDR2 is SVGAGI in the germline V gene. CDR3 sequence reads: CASSYRGLEAFF. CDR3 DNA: TGTGCCAGCAGCTACAGGGGGTTAGAAGCTTTCTTT.

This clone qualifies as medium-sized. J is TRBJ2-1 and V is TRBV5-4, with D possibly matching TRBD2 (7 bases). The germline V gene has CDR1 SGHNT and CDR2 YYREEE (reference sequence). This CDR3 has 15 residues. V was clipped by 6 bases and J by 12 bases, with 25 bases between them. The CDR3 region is CASTVAGAPTEVQFF. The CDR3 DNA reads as TGTGCCAGCACCGTTGCGGGGGCACCGACGGAGGTGCAGTTCTTC. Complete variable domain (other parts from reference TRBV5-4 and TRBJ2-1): ETGVTQSPTHLIKTRGQQVTLRCSSQSGHNTVSWYQQALGQGPQFIFQYYREEENGRGNFPPRFSGLQFPNYSSELNVNALELDDSALYLCASTVAGAPTEVQFFGPGTRLTVL.

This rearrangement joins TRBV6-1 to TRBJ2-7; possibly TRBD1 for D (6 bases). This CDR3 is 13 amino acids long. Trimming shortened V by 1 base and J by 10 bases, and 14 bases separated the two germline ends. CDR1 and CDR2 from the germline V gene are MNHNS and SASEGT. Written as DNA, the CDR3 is TGTGCCAGCAGTGAAGTGATATCGGACAGACAGTACTTC. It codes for CASSEVISDRQYF.

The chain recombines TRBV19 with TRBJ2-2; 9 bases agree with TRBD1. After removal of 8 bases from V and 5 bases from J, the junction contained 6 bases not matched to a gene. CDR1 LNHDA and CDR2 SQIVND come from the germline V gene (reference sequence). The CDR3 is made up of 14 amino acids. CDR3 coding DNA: TGTGCCAGTGGATCCGGGACAGGGACCGGGGAGCTGTTTTTT. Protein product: CASGSGTGTGELFF.

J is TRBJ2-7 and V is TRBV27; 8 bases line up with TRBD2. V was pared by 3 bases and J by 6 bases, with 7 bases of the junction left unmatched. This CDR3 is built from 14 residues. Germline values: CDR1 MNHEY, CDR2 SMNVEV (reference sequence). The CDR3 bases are TGTGCCAGCAGTTTTGGGACTACTAGCGGCGAGCAGTACTTC. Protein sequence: CASSFGTTSGEQYF.

The CDR3 DNA reads as TGTGCCAGCAGCTTATTCTCCAGGGCGAACACTGAAGCTTTCTTT. It encodes CASSLFSRANTEAFF. This chain connects TRBV7-9 to TRBJ1-1, with D tentatively TRBD1 (5 bases). The CDR3 has 15 residues. CDR1 is SEHNR and CDR2 is FQNEAQ in the germline V gene (reference sequence). V lost 2 bases to trimming and J lost 1 base, with 11 bases between them.

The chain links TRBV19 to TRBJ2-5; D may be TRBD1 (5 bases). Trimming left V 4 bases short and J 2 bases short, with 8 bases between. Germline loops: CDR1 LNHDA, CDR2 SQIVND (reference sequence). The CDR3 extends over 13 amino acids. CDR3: CASSSQGQETQYF. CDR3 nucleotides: TGTGCCAGTAGTAGCCAGGGACAAGAGACCCAGTACTTC.

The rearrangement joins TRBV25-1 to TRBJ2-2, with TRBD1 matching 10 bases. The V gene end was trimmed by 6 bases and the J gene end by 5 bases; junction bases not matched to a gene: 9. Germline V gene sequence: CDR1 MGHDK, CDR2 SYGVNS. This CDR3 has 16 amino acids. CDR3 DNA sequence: TGTGCCAGCAGGGACCGGGACAGGGGACGAACCGGGGAGCTGTTTTTT. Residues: CASRDRDRGRTGELFF. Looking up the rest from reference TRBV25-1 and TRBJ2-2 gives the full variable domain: EADIYQTPRYLVIGTGKKITLECSQTMGHDKMYWYQQDPGMELHLIHYSYGVNSTEKGDLSSESTVSRIRTEHFPLTLESARPSHTSQYLCASRDRDRGRTGELFFGEGSRLTVL.

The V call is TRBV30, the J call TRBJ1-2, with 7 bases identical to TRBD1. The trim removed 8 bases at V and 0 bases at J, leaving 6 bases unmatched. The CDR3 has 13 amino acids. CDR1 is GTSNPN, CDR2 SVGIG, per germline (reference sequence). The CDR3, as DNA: TGTGCCGGAGCCGGGACAGCTAACTATGGCTACACCTTC. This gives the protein CAGAGTANYGYTF.